The source of this T cell receptor beta chain is a study of T-cell reconstitution after alpha-beta-depleted transplantation in children. The ends were cut back, 6 bases at V and 1 base at J, with 18 bases in the middle. The CDR3 spans 16 residues. CDR1 is KGHSH and CDR2 is LQKENI in the germline V gene. This clonotype turned up a few times. Antigen: not known. Unique molecular identifiers were used in preparing the TCRbeta library. MiXCR, run by TCRdb on the PCR reads, gives a single entry per CDR3 protein. The repertoire holds about 590,000 distinct CDR3 sequences, under 15% seen once, with over 2% in the top ten. Notes on the study in general: T-cell counts and diversity at one year following transplant were attributed mainly to newly produced T cells. Surviving recipient T cells and thymic progenitors underlay high day-60 TCRbeta diversity in some patients. In patients about two months after transplant, alpha-beta T cells reportedly arose from several hundred expanded graft clones.

This receptor was obtained from a male patient aged 10 to 17 who had a stem cell transplant for acute myeloid leukemia, so the T cells may come from the graft donor. The rearrangement joins TRBV18 to TRBJ1-1; no clear D gene. Material: PBMCs, mostly from graft donor cells, obtained 360 days after TCRalphabeta/CD19-depleted stem cell transplant. As DNA, the CDR3 is TGTGCCAGCTCCAACCAGTGGGCGCGGGGGAACACTGAAGCTTTCTTT. Its translation is CASSNQWARGNTEAFF. The entire variable domain, with the rest obtained from reference TRBV18 and TRBJ1-1, is as follows: NAGVMQNPRHLVRRRGQEARLRCSPMKGHSHVYWYRQLPEEGLKFMVYLQKENIIDESGMPKERFSAEFPKEGPSILRIQQVVRGDSAAYFCASSNQWARGNTEAFFGQGTRLTVV.